This T cell receptor (beta chain) was found in a study of OX40 agonist ivuxolimab in advanced cancers. Across the study: Patients got intravenous ivuxolimab at 0.01 to 10 mg/kg every 2 weeks.

Study-level results: Relatively little clonal expansion, among the lowest observed, appeared in partial responders at 0.1-3.0 mg/kg.

The CDR3 sequence is 15 residues long. Trimming took off 3 bases at V and 0 bases at J, with 8 bases between the two ends. From germline, CDR1 is SGHVS and CDR2 FNYEAQ. TCRdb's copy holds only in-frame clones and misses some; the assay was immunoSEQ multiplex PCR. This sample has about 35,000 clones, with around four fifths found just once. To note about this clone: Its antigen is unidentified.

The clonotype was recovered from an adult with an advanced solid tumor such as melanoma, head and neck, liver or kidney cancer. Sequenced here: CD4+ or CD8+ T cells sorted from blood, sampled in a trial of the OX40 agonist ivuxolimab. V gene TRBV7-6 combines with J gene TRBJ2-2; D not certain. The CDR3 bases are TGTGCCAGCAGCTTTCGTTCGCCGAACACCGGGGAGCTGTTTTTT. It is translated as CASSFRSPNTGELFF.